This TCR beta chain emerged from a study of T cells in Graves' hyperthyroidism and ophthalmopathy. Study-wide background: Peripheral blood draws took place at initial diagnosis, ahead of any treatment. Study-wide results and caveats: The model anticipated ophthalmopathy a median around six months pre-onset. Researchers report that a 13 V-J model separated ophthalmopathy from stable hyperthyroidism.

This clonotype was recorded a few times. Its antigen is currently unknown. Germline V gene lookup returns CDR1 MNHNS and CDR2 SASEGT. This CDR3 contains 16 residues. Trimming removed 8 bases from V and 4 bases from J, with 21 bases in between. Authors of the study amplified TCR beta CDR3 regions from RNA transcripts. TCR CDR3 underwent first-round RT-PCR with the HTBI primer set. TCRdb re-derived calls from the multiplex PCR reads in MiXCR, one entry per CDR3 protein. The table includes about 250,000 distinct CDR3 sequences, about 20% detected once. This chain joins TRBV6-1 and TRBJ2-1; maybe TRBD2 (5 bases). The sequence was collected from a man between 25 and 39 years old with Graves' ophthalmopathy. Input material: blood. CDR3 in amino acids: CASGGLRGRGYNEQFF. DNA for the CDR3: TGTGCCAGCGGAGGTCTACGGGGTCGAGGATACAATGAGCAGTTCTTC.